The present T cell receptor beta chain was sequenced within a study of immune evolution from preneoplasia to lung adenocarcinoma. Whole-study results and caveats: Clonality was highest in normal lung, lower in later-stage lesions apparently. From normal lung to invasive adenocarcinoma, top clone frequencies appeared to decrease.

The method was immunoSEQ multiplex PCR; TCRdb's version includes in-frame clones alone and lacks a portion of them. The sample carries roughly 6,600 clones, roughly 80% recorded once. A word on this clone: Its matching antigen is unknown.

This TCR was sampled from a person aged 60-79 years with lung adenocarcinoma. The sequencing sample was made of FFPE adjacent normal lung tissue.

The CDR3 DNA sequence: TGCAGCGTTCCAGCTAACAGGGGGCTAGTTAATGAGCAGTTCTTC. This translates into CSVPANRGLVNEQFF. The chain is built from TRBV29-1 and TRBJ2-1; 9 bases line up with TRBD1. V trimming: 5 bases; J trimming: 7 bases; junction bases outside the gene matches: 12. The CDR3 loop spans 15 amino acids. CDR1 SQVTM and CDR2 ANQGSEA come from the germline V gene.